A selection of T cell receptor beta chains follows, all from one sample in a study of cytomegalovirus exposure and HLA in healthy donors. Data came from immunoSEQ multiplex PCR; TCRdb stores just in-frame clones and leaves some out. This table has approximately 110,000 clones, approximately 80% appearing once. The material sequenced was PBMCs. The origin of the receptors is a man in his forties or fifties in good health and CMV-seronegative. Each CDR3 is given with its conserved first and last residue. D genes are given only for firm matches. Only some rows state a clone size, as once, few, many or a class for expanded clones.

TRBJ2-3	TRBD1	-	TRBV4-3	TGCGCCAGCAGCGAAGACAGGGGGGGCACAGATACGCAGTATTTT	CASSEDRGGTDTQYF
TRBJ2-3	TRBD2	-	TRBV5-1	TGCGCCAGCCGCGGGGGGGCAGTAGCAGATACGCAGTATTTT	CASRGGAVADTQYF
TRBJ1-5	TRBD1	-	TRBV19	TGTGCCAGTGCGAACCGGGACAGGGCCCGAAATCAGCCCCAGCATTTT	CASANRDRARNQPQHF
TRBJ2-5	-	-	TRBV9	TGTGCCAGCAGCGTAGTTGCAGGAGAGACCCAGTACTTC	CASSVVAGETQYF
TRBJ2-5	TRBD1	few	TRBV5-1	TGCGCCAGCAGCAACCGGGACAGGGGTGAGGAGACCCAGTACTTC	CASSNRDRGEETQYF
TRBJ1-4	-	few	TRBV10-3	TGTGCCATCAGTGACAGGCAGGGAAGGGAAAAACTGTTTTTT	CAISDRQGREKLFF
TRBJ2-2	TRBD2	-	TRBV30	TGTGCCTGGGGACGGACTAGCGGGCCTTTTGGCACCGGGGAGCTGTTTTTT	CAWGRTSGPFGTGELFF
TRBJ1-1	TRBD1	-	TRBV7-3	TGTGCCAGCAGTTCGGGCCACGGGGGACAGGAAGCTTTCTTT	CASSSGHGGQEAFF
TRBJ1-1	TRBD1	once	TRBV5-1	TGCGCCAGCAGCTTGGACAGGGGAAACACTGAAGCTTTCTTT	CASSLDRGNTEAFF
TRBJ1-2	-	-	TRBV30	TGTGCCTGGAGTGTGAGGGATGGCTACACCTTC	CAWSVRDGYTF
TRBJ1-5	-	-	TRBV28	TGTGCCAGCAGGATCTGCCAGGGAGGGAGCAATCAGCCCCAGCATTTT	CASRICQGGSNQPQHF
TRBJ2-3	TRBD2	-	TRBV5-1	TGCGCCAGCAGGGGGACTAGCGGGGGATCTGGCACAGATACGCAGTATTTT	CASRGTSGGSGTDTQYF
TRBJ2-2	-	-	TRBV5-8	TGTGCCAGCAGACCACACAGCGGGGAGCTGTTTTTT	CASRPHSGELFF
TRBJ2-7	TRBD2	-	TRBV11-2	TGTGCCAGCAGCTCCACTAGGGCGGGAGGGGGGGAGCAGTACTTC	CASSSTRAGGGEQYF
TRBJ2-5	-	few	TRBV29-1	TGCAGCGTCCTCGGGGGGCAGGGGGAGACCCAGTACTTC	CSVLGGQGETQYF
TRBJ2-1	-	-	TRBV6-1	TGTGCCAGCAGTGAAATTCTCGTCCAGAATGAGCAGTTCTTC	CASSEILVQNEQFF
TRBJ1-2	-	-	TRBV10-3	TGTGCCATCAGTGTACTAACAGGGAGAGGCTACACCTTC	CAISVLTGRGYTF
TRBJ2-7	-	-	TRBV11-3	TGTGCCAGCACCGTTGTCGGGTGCGACGAGCAGTACTTC	CASTVVGCDEQYF
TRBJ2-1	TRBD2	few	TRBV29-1	TGCAGCGTTGTAGCGGGGGGCCTCAACAATGAGCAGTTCTTC	CSVVAGGLNNEQFF
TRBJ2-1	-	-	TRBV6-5	TGTGCCAGCGTCGAGGGTAGCCGGCAGTTCTTC	CASVEGSRQFF
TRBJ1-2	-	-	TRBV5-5	TGTGCCAGCAGCTTGGACCGCGCGGGGCTCGATGGCTACACCTTC	CASSLDRAGLDGYTF
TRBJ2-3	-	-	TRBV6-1	TGTGCCAGCAGTGTGACTCAGGGCTCGGCAGATACGCAGTATTTT	CASSVTQGSADTQYF
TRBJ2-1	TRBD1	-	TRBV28	TGTGCCAGCAGTTCCGACAGGGGGCCTTACAATGAGCAGTTCTTC	CASSSDRGPYNEQFF
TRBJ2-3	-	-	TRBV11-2	TGTGCCAGCAGCAGCTATAGCGGTACTAGCACAGATACGCAGTATTTT	CASSSYSGTSTDTQYF
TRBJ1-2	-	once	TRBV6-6	TGTGCCAGCACCCCCGGGATAGGGTCTTACTATGGCTACACCTTC	CASTPGIGSYYGYTF
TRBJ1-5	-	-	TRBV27	TGTGCCAGCAGTTTGACACTCAATCAGCCCCAGCATTTT	CASSLTLNQPQHF
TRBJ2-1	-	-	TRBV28	TGTGCCAGCAGTTTCGGGACTCTCAATGAGCAGTTCTTC	CASSFGTLNEQFF
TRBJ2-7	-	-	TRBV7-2	TGTGCCAGCAGCTTAGCGACTAGCTACGAGCAGTACTTC	CASSLATSYEQYF
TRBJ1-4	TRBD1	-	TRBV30	TGTGCCTGGAGGGACAGGGGAGCAACTAATGAAAAACTGTTTTTT	CAWRDRGATNEKLFF
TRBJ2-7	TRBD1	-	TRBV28	TGTGCCAGCAGTCTTGACAGGGTCCACGAGCAGTACTTC	CASSLDRVHEQYF
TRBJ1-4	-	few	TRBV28	TGTGCCAGCAGAGAGGGATCGACTAATGAAAAACTGTTTTTT	CASREGSTNEKLFF
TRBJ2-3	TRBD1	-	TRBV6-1	TGTGCCAGCAGTGGTAACAGGGGTGGGGATACGCAGTATTTT	CASSGNRGGDTQYF
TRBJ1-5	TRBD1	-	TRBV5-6	TGTGCCAGCAGCTACGGGACAGGGTGGCAGCCCCAGCATTTT	CASSYGTGWQPQHF
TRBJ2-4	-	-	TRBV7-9	TGTGCCAGCAGCTCGCTACGCGGCAAAAACATTCAGTACTTC	CASSSLRGKNIQYF
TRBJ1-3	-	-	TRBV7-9	TGTGCCAGCAGCTTAGATTGGACAGTCGCGGGCACCATATATTTT	CASSLDWTVAGTIYF
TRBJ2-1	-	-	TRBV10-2	TGCGCCAGCAGTGTAGGGGGTCCCTCCTACAATGAGCAGTTCTTC	CASSVGGPSYNEQFF
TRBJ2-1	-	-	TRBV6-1	TGTGCCAGCAGTGAACTGGACAGAGCCTACAATGAGCAGTTCTTC	CASSELDRAYNEQFF
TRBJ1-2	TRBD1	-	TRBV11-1	TGTGCCAGCAGCGCATCCGGGACAGTCTATGGCTACACCTTC	CASSASGTVYGYTF
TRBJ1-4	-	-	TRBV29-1	TGCAGCGGGGGGGGCGATAATGAAAAACTGTTTTTT	CSGGGDNEKLFF
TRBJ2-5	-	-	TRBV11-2	TGTGCCAGCAGCTTAGGAGGAGGAGGTAGACAAGAGACCCAGTACTTC	CASSLGGGGRQETQYF
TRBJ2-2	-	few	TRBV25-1	TGTGCCAGCAGTGAATATCCTGGGAGGTACACCGGGGAGCTGTTTTTT	CASSEYPGRYTGELFF
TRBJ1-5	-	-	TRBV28	TGTGCCAGCAGTTTATTTGGGGGGGGAAATCAGCCCCAGCATTTT	CASSLFGGGNQPQHF
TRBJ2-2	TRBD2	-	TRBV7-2	TGTGCCAGCAGCTTTCGGGGGGGATACGGGGAGCTGTTTTTT	CASSFRGGYGELFF
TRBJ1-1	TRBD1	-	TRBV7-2	TGTGCCAGCAGCCTAACAGGGGTTGGTACTGAAGCTTTCTTT	CASSLTGVGTEAFF
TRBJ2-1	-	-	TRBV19	TGTGCCAGTAGTAGCGGGGTTTACAATGAGCAGTTCTTC	CASSSGVYNEQFF
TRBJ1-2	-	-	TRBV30	TGTGCCTGGAGTTTTGGGGGGGCTTTAGTTGAATATGGCTACACCTTC	CAWSFGGALVEYGYTF
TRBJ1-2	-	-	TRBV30	TGTGCCACACAGGCGTTTCTTGGCTACACCTTC	CATQAFLGYTF
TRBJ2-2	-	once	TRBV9	TGTGCCAGCAGCTCGGGGAGCTTTAGGACCGGGGAGCTGTTTTTT	CASSSGSFRTGELFF
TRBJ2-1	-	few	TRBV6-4	TGTGCCAGCAGTGACTCAAGGCTAGCCAATGAGCAGTTCTTC	CASSDSRLANEQFF
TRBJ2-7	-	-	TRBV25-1	TGTGCCAGCAGTGAAAGTCGGGAGCAGTACTTC	CASSESREQYF
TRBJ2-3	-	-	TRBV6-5	TGTGCCAGCAGAGGGAGTGGGGATACGCAGTATTTT	CASRGSGDTQYF
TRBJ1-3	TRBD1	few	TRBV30	TGTGCCTGGAGGGCAATCAGGGGGCCTGCCGGAAACACCATATATTTT	CAWRAIRGPAGNTIYF
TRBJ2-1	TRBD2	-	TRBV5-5	TGTGCCAGCAGCTTAACTAGCGGGGGGGTGGATGAGCAGTTCTTC	CASSLTSGGVDEQFF
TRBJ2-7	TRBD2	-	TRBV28	TGTGCCACCTGCCGGGGCGGGAGTAAGTCCTACGAGCAGTACTTC	CATCRGGSKSYEQYF
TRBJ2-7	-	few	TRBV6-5	TGTGCCAGCAGTTACGAGGGTACGTGCGAGCAGTACTTC	CASSYEGTCEQYF
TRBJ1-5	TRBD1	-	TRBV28	TGTGCCAGCAGCGTAAGGGGACAGGGCTATCAGCCCCAGCATTTT	CASSVRGQGYQPQHF
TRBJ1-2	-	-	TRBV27	TGTGCCAGCAGTGATGGGGGGTTGGGCTATGGCTACACCTTC	CASSDGGLGYGYTF
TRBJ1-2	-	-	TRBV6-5	TGTGCCAGCAGTTACGGAGGGGGGGGAGGAAGCTATGGCTACACCTTC	CASSYGGGGGSYGYTF